These 8 T cell receptor beta chains were all obtained from the same sample, sequenced in a study of shared clonotypes between healthy human individuals. The data were produced by immunoSEQ multiplex PCR, yet TCRdb's version contains in-frame clones alone and is incomplete. This table holds about 490,000 clones, around 73% found once. The sequenced sample was PBMCs. The receptor set was obtained from a woman aged 40 to 50 in good health. Some clones in this sample may be carry-over from other donors' samples.

The chain uses TRBV5-1 and TRBJ2-7; D is unclear. The CDR3 length is 14 residues. Germline V gene sequence: CDR1 SGHRS, CDR2 YFSETQ. Trimming cost V 8 bases and J 2 bases, with 17 bases left between them. CDR3 residues: CASTGPGRTYEQYF. The CDR3 coding sequence is TGCGCCAGTACTGGGCCAGGTCGGACCTACGAGCAGTACTTC.

This clone showed up just once. V gene TRBV28 combines with J gene TRBJ1-4; 9 bases fit TRBD1. The CDR3 runs to 15 residues. V was clipped by 4 bases and J by 6 bases; unmatched bases: 6. The germline V gene encodes CDR1 MDHEN and CDR2 SYDVKM. The CDR3 region is CASSSETGGDEKLFF. CDR3 coding DNA: TGTGCCAGCAGTTCCGAGACAGGGGGAGATGAAAAACTGTTTTTT. Full variable domain (missing parts from reference TRBV28 and TRBJ1-4): DVKVTQSSRYLVKRTGEKVFLECVQDMDHENMFWYRQDPGLGLRLIYFSYDVKMKEKGDIPEGYSVSREKKERFSLILESASTNQTSMYLCASSSETGGDEKLFFGSGTQLSVL.

The chain has TRBV11-2 and TRBJ2-7; D might be TRBD2 (6 bases). This CDR3 is 15 amino acids long. CDR1 is SGHAT and CDR2 is FQNNGV in the germline V gene. The ends were cut back, 0 bases at V and 5 bases at J, with 14 bases in the middle. The CDR3 here is CASSLDRGGFHEQYF. The CDR3 nucleotides are TGTGCCAGCAGCTTAGATAGAGGAGGGTTCCACGAGCAGTACTTC. The complete variable domain, with remaining parts taken from reference TRBV11-2 and TRBJ2-7, reads EAGVAQSPRYKIIEKRQSVAFWCNPISGHATLYWYQQILGQGPKLLIQFQNNGVVDDSQLPKDRFSAERLKGVDSTLKIQPAKLEDSAVYLCASSLDRGGFHEQYFGPGTRLTVT.

The gene calls are TRBV23-1 and TRBJ2-5, with 11 nucleotides matching TRBD1. Being an ORF, TRBV23-1 has a function that is uncertain. The V gene end was trimmed by 7 bases and the J gene end by 2 bases; junction bases not matched to a gene: 6. The CDR3 covers 15 residues. CDR3 protein: CASKGQGATQETQYF. The DNA for the CDR3 is TGCGCCAGCAAAGGACAGGGGGCGACACAAGAGACCCAGTACTTC.

Worth noting for this clone: A junction end diverges from the germline sequence, so it may reflect a read error. V is TRBV19 and J is TRBJ1-1; 8 bases fit TRBD1. Germline CDR1 reads LNHDA; CDR2 reads SQIVND (reference sequence). The CDR3 extends over 14 amino acids. The DNA of the CDR3 is TGTGCCAGTAGTCTCGGACAGGGTGGGACTGAAGCTTCCTTT. Translating it yields CASSLGQGGTEASF.

The chain is built from TRBV7-2 and TRBJ1-2; no definite D call. The V and J ends lost 1 base and 8 bases respectively, with 11 bases between them. The CDR3 has 13 residues. Germline V gene lookup returns CDR1 SGHTA and CDR2 FQGNSA. The CDR3 nucleotides read TGTGCCAGCAGCTTAGGATCTTGGGGAGGCTACACCTTC. Its protein is CASSLGSWGGYTF.

The chain couples TRBV19 to TRBJ1-5; D remains unclear. The CDR3 sequence is 14 residues long. Germline V gene sequence: CDR1 LNHDA, CDR2 SQIVND (reference sequence). V was cut by 3 bases and J by 2 bases, with 8 bases left in between. CDR3 nucleotide sequence: TGTGCCAGTAGTATGGATTGGGGCAATCAGCCCCAGCATTTT. It codes for CASSMDWGNQPQHF. Combining the CDR3 with reference TRBV19 and TRBJ1-5 gives the whole variable domain DGGITQSPKYLFRKEGQNVTLSCEQNLNHDAMYWYRQDPGQGLRLIYYSQIVNDFQKGDIAEGYSVSREKKESFPLTVTSAQKNPTAFYLCASSMDWGNQPQHFGDGTRLSIL.

The chain recombines TRBV7-9 with TRBJ2-1; D ambiguous. The length of the CDR3 is 14 residues. Germline assignment: CDR1 SEHNR and CDR2 FQNEAQ (reference sequence). The germline V and J ends were trimmed by 7 bases and 2 bases, with 12 bases remaining between them. The CDR3 DNA sequence: TGTGCCAGCACTCCGGTTAGTGCCTACAATGAGCAGTTCTTC. Protein: CASTPVSAYNEQFF.